These T cell receptor beta chains were read from a single sample in a study of T cells in Graves' hyperthyroidism and ophthalmopathy. TCRdb reanalysed the multiplex PCR reads using MiXCR and keeps one entry per CDR3 protein. Among fewer than 650,000 distinct CDR3 sequences, 14% were seen once, and the ten largest hold 6.5% to 9%. Sequencing was performed on blood. These receptors were obtained from a woman between 18 and 30 years old with Graves' ophthalmopathy. The CDR3 runs from the conserved cysteine through the conserved F or W.

TRBJ2-7 TRBV11-2 CASSLDLQDLSYEQYF
TRBJ1-1 TRBV5-1 CASSRPTGKQTEAFF
TRBJ2-1 TRBV20-1 CSASSTRTYEQFF
TRBJ2-1 TRBV7-9 CASSLVGGTRSYNEQFF
TRBJ2-1 TRBV28 CASSPPRTGGKHNEQFF
TRBJ2-7 TRBV7-2 CASRPTGTGGGEQYF
TRBJ2-7 TRBV27 CASSLGTSGSGQQYF
TRBJ2-2 TRBV6-2/TRBV6-3 CASRTRSTGVTGELFF
TRBJ2-5 TRBV4-2 CASSQANRGAIRETQYF
TRBJ2-5 TRBV30 CAWSLAGGARKYF
TRBJ1-2 TRBV2 CASRGRYYGYTF
TRBJ1-5 TRBV27 CASAPLGALSNQPQHF
TRBJ1-1 TRBV19 CASSTWDRGDTEAFF
TRBJ2-2 TRBV30 CAWSVAGVSGELFF
TRBJ2-3 TRBV12-5 CASGLRQQLLTDTQYF
TRBJ2-5 TRBV30 CAWSLLAGMKETQYF
TRBJ2-5 TRBV29-1 CSTSGTGAEETQYF